One TCR beta chain is described in this entry. With random hexamers, reverse transcription was performed on about 0.5 to 1 ug of RNA. Amplification of TCR beta CDR3 by immunoSEQ multiplex PCR spanned 54 Vbeta and 13 Jbeta. TCRdb re-called the immunoSEQ multiplex PCR reads with MiXCR, one entry per CDR3 protein. The sample yields roughly 180,000 distinct CDR3 sequences, approximately 95% seen once. The sample is drawn from a study of CD8 T cells in Susac syndrome. V was pared by 5 bases and J by 5 bases, with 7 bases of the junction left unmatched. The CDR3 extends over 14 amino acids. The authors carried out high-throughput sequencing of TCR beta. They applied it to CD8+ and CD4+ T cells obtained from blood. Healthy donors were controls matched for age and sex.

The chain links TRBV12-3 or TRBV12-4 to TRBJ2-3, with 7 bases matching TRBD2. The sample consisted of CD4+ T cells from PBMCs. The TCR was taken from a human donor in good health. CDR3 region: CASSRDYQRDTQYF. CDR3 sequence (DNA): TGTGCCAGCAGTCGGGACTACCAAAGAGATACGCAGTATTTT.